The source of this T cell receptor (beta chain) is a study of Graves' ophthalmopathy and Graves' hyperthyroidism. This clonotype was counted many times. This CDR3 spans 10 amino acids. Per the germline V gene, CDR1 is LNHDA and CDR2 is SQIVND (reference sequence). V shed 8 bases and J shed 5 bases, with 6 bases lying between them. Amplification targeted the TCR beta CDR3 regions, with RNA transcripts as the source material. The first-round RT-PCR employed HTBI primers together with the Qiagen OneStep RT-PCR kit. A multiplex PCR was then performed as the second round. TCRdb called the multiplex PCR reads again in MiXCR, with one record for every CDR3 protein. This table has 350,000 to 450,000 distinct CDR3 sequences, about 17% appearing once.

The V gene is TRBV19, the J gene TRBJ1-2, with D possibly being TRBD1 (5 bases). Input material: peripheral blood. The receptor comes from a woman aged 18-30 years with Graves' ophthalmopathy. The CDR3 sequence: CASSGYGYTF. In DNA, the CDR3 is TGTGCCAGTTCAGGGTATGGCTACACCTTC.